One sample yielded the 15 T cell receptor beta chains listed below, sequenced in a study of response to subunit inactivated influenza vaccine. MiXCR, applied by TCRdb to the RT-PCR reads, yields one record per CDR3 protein. The sample lists roughly 520,000 distinct CDR3 sequences; roughly 23% were seen once. The input for sequencing was CD4+ T cells sorted from PBMCs, taken roughly 5 days after vaccination. These receptors originate from a man aged 50-60 years who received an inactivated influenza vaccine.

This clonotype was seen a few times. This chain links TRBV5-1 with TRBJ2-5; 9 bases agree with TRBD1. The ends lost 4 bases at V and 5 bases at J; junction bases unmatched: 12. This CDR3 region has 16 residues. Germline V gene sequence: CDR1 SGHRS, CDR2 YFSETQ. The CDR3 sequence: CASSGTGTGRRETQYF. The CDR3 bases are TGCGCCAGCAGCGGGACCGGGACAGGGCGCAGGGAGACCCAGTACTTC.

The table lists this clonotype with a few counts. This chain joins TRBV5-1 and TRBJ2-7; 8 bases align to TRBD1. The ends lost 2 bases at V and 5 bases at J; junction bases unmatched: 6. Looked up from germline, CDR1 is SGHRS and CDR2 is YFSETQ. The CDR3 runs to 14 residues. CDR3 sequence reads: CASSFQGALHEQYF. Written as DNA, the CDR3 is TGCGCCAGCAGCTTTCAGGGGGCGCTCCACGAGCAGTACTTC.

The V call is TRBV4-3, the J call TRBJ2-2; TRBD1 matches 7 bases. The trim removed 7 bases at V and 2 bases at J, leaving 10 bases unmatched. Germline lookup yields CDR1 LGHNA and CDR2 YSLEER. The CDR3 totals 16 residues. In DNA form, the CDR3 reads TGCGCCAGCACCAAAACGGGACAGTTTAACACCGGGGAGCTGTTTTTT. Protein product: CASTKTGQFNTGELFF.

This clonotype was detected a few times. This chain links TRBV20-1 with TRBJ2-5; 10 bases fit TRBD2. CDR1 and CDR2 (germline): DFQATT, SNEGSKA (reference sequence). This CDR3 comprises 14 residues. V lost 4 bases and J lost 4; bases outside the gene matches: 6. CDR3 in amino acids: CSAIRLAGIETQYF. For the CDR3, the DNA is TGCAGTGCTATCAGACTAGCGGGTATAGAGACCCAGTACTTC.

The CDR3 DNA is TGTGCCAGCAGTTTTGTGTCCGGACAGCGTAATTCACCCCTCCACTTT. It encodes CASSFVSGQRNSPLHF. The genes are TRBV12-3 or TRBV12-4 and TRBJ1-6; perhaps TRBD1 as D (6 bases). The CDR3 sequence is 16 residues long. V was clipped by 3 bases and J by 6 bases, with 15 bases between them.

The chain has TRBV20-1 and TRBJ2-3; the D gene is possibly TRBD1 (5 bases). There are 13 residues in the CDR3. CDR1 and CDR2 from the germline V gene are DFQATT and SNEGSKA (reference sequence). Trimming pared 6 bases from V and 3 bases from J, leaving 13 bases between. For the CDR3, the DNA is TGCAGTGCCAACAGGCCAGGAACAGATACGCAGTATTTT. This codes for CSANRPGTDTQYF.

This clonotype was seen only a few times. The V call is TRBV12-3 or TRBV12-4, the J call TRBJ2-1, with 8 nucleotides matching TRBD2. Unmatched junction bases numbered 23, after V lost 6 bases and J lost 4 bases. The CDR3 loop spans 20 amino acids. CDR3 amino acids: CASRTHLGGAPGGRYNEQFF. CDR3 nucleotides: TGTGCCAGCAGAACTCACCTCGGGGGGGCCCCTGGAGGCCGGTACAATGAGCAGTTCTTC.

The rearrangement uses TRBV12-3 or TRBV12-4 and TRBJ2-5; 12 bases fit TRBD1. Trimming removed 6 bases from V and 4 bases from J; junction bases left unmatched: 6. This CDR3 region has 15 residues. The CDR3, as DNA: TGTGCCAGCAGGAGAGGGACAGGGGGCCCAGAGACCCAGTACTTC. Translation gives CASRRGTGGPETQYF.

This clonotype has only a few counts. The chain links TRBV29-1 to TRBJ2-7, with D hard to call. The CDR3 loop spans 10 amino acids. V lost 4 bases and J 6 bases, leaving 7 bases between the germline ends. Germline-derived CDR1 and CDR2 are SQVTM and ANQGSEA. CDR3 residues: CSVAESEQYF. DNA of the CDR3: TGCAGCGTTGCCGAAAGCGAGCAGTACTTC.

This clonotype was seen only a few times. The chain combines TRBV6-2 or TRBV6-3 with TRBJ2-7, with 12 bases identical to TRBD2. The CDR3 spans 17 residues. CDR1 and CDR2 from the germline V gene are MNHEY and SVGEGT. With 6 bases clipped from V and 4 bases from J, the junction kept 13 bases outside the gene matches. CDR3 region: CASRPRTSGAPPYEQYF. The CDR3 DNA sequence: TGTGCCAGCAGACCCAGGACTAGCGGGGCCCCCCCATACGAGCAGTACTTC.

In this sample, this clonotype turned up a few times. The chain employs TRBV7-2 and TRBJ2-4; a possible D gene is TRBD1 (6 bases). This CDR3 is 14 amino acids long. Trimming stripped 5 bases from V and 4 bases from J, with 12 bases between. Per germline, CDR1 SGHTA and CDR2 FQGNSA. Here the CDR3 DNA reads TGTGCCAGCAGCAAAGGACAGAATAAAAACATTCAGTACTTC. Translation: CASSKGQNKNIQYF. The full variable domain, completed using reference TRBV7-2 and TRBJ2-4, is GAGVSQSPSNKVTEKGKDVELRCDPISGHTALYWYRQSLGQGLEFLIYFQGNSAPDKSGLPSDRFSAERTGGSVSTLTIQRTQQEDSAVYLCASSKGQNKNIQYFGAGTRLSVL.

The gene calls are TRBV5-1 and TRBJ2-1, with 8 nucleotides matching TRBD1. Germline CDR1 reads SGHRS; CDR2 reads YFSETQ. The CDR3 sequence is 17 residues long. Losses at the gene ends were 2 bases for V and 6 bases for J; bases not matched to a gene: 13. CDR3 coding DNA: TGCGCCAGCAGCTTCCAGACCGGGACAGGCCCTGTCAATGAGCAGTTCTTC. It specifies CASSFQTGTGPVNEQFF. The full variable domain, in which reference TRBV5-1 and TRBJ2-1 provide the parts outside the CDR3, is KAGVTQTPRYLIKTRGQQVTLSCSPISGHRSVSWYQQTPGQGLQFLFEYFSETQRNKGNFPGRFSGRQFSNSRSEMNVSTLELGDSALYLCASSFQTGTGPVNEQFFGPGTRLTVL.

This clonotype was counted a few times. The chain has TRBV18 and TRBJ2-5; no clear D gene. There are 15 residues in the CDR3. Germline CDR1 and CDR2: KGHSH and LQKENI. The V gene lost 3 bases and the J gene lost 0 bases, with 11 bases spanning the gap. DNA for the CDR3: TGTGCCAGCTCACCCCTTCCGGAGAACCAAGAGACCCAGTACTTC. It is translated as CASSPLPENQETQYF.

This clonotype occurred a few times. V and J are TRBV7-2 and TRBJ2-3, with TRBD2 matching over 11 bases. CDR1 and CDR2 from the germline V gene are SGHTA and FQGNSA. V was pared by 5 bases and J by 4 bases, with 5 bases of the junction left unmatched. CDR3 length equals 15 residues. The CDR3 loop reads CASSRVGLAADTQYF. The CDR3 nucleotides read TGTGCCAGCAGCCGCGTGGGACTAGCGGCAGATACGCAGTATTTT.

The CDR3 spells CASSVGQGPSYEQYF. The CDR3 DNA follows: TGTGCCAGCAGCGTAGGACAGGGACCCTCCTACGAGCAGTACTTC. The chain couples TRBV9 to TRBJ2-7; 7 bases line up with TRBD1. The length of the CDR3 is 15 residues. CDR1 and CDR2 from the germline V gene are SGDLS and YYNGEE. The J segment lost 0 bases and the V segment lost 0 bases, leaving 3 bases of the junction unmatched.